This T cell receptor (beta chain) was sequenced for a study of CD8 T cells in cerebrospinal fluid in Alzheimer's disease (dated by TCRdb to about 2020). Regarding the complete study: To assess CSF T cell clonal expansion, the study used two single-cell approaches: plate-based nested PCR sequencing and droplet-based sequencing. This study tested whether clonally expanded T cells could be found in cerebrospinal fluid from healthy elderly individuals and from patients with neurodegenerative disease. The droplet-based CSF comparison of patients and controls included about 10 healthy controls (roughly 11,000 cells) and about 10 patients with MCI or Alzheimer's disease (roughly 10,000 cells). The CSF gene-expression analysis, which included patients with Parkinson's disease, covered a total of about 24 samples.

CDR1 DFQATT and CDR2 SNEGSKA were looked up in the germline V gene (reference sequence). Counted from cysteine to phenylalanine, this CDR3 has 16 amino acids. The coding DNA is unavailable. Every participant was in good physical condition and had no acute infectious disease. Biomarkers including neurofilament, amyloid-beta and tau were used to confirm neurodegeneration in the patients. A live/dead marker was used to sort live CSF cells for droplet-based sequencing. CSF was obtained by lumbar puncture, and immune cells were pelleted by centrifugation at 300g. CSF samples were checked for red blood cells, and any sample contaminated with blood was excluded. CSF cells were cryopreserved in freezing medium, frozen overnight at -80 degrees C, and subsequently stored in liquid nitrogen. Before analysis, CSF samples had been stored for less than seven months. Paper-wide results and their limitations: Compared with controls, patients with MCI or Alzheimer's disease had a higher percentage of their CSF TCRs made up by the single largest clone. The overall clonality comparison included only samples with detectable clones (approximately 11 healthy, 5 MCI, 5 AD, 6 PD). The EBV-specific clones were neither the most highly expanded clones nor enriched among patients. In pooled data, a highly expanded clone (at least 3% of TCRs) was found in 1 of 10 healthy subjects versus 4 of 6 Alzheimer's patients. The authors warned that finding EBV-specific TCRs in CSF does not prove a causal connection between EBV and Alzheimer's disease.

By frequency, this clonotype is medium-sized (0.01 to 0.1%), with no count recorded. Its antigen target is currently unknown. The protocol used for the library was 10x single-cell sequencing. CSF cells were profiled with 10X Genomics single-cell V(D)J and 5' gene-expression libraries. CSF single-cell TCR libraries were sequenced on an Illumina NextSeq550. As for the original processing: After V(D)J reads were mapped to the vdj-GRCh38 alts ensemble 2.0.0 reference, the Cell Ranger vdj pipeline was used to analyse the reads. Cell barcodes sharing the same set of productive CDR3 nucleotide sequences were defined as clonotypes. To link clonality with transcriptional profiles, clonotype information was incorporated into Seurat v3.0 gene-expression metadata. Any CSF cell with more than 1,800 genes, more than 7,500 UMIs or more than 10% mitochondrial reads was excluded. To find TCRs with known antigen specificity, CDR3-beta sequences were matched against VDJdb. Only TCRs with complete alpha and beta chains were included in the network analysis of clone sharing, which used the R package qgraph. TCRdb reprocessed the reads, reporting each CDR3 protein sequence once and no DNA. These V and J calls are TCRdb output, not the study's own analysis. In this sample's table one finds around 1,300 distinct CDR3 sequences. The ten largest clonotypes hold about a tenth of the sample.

Sequencing was done on a sample of cerebrospinal fluid. The rearranged chain carries TRBV20-1 and TRBJ2-1; TCRdb proposes TRBD2, but this gene call is untestable without DNA. This receptor was obtained from a human donor with mild cognitive impairment. The CDR3: CSAWAPGGLEIDEQFF.